The rows below give T cell receptor beta chains drawn from one sample of a study of cytomegalovirus exposure and HLA in healthy donors. TCRdb's table, derived via immunoSEQ multiplex PCR, lists solely in-frame clones and lacks some. This sample's clone table lists approximately 130,000 clones. The sequenced sample was PBMCs. These receptor sequences come from a woman aged 60-70 years in good health and CMV-seronegative. Each CDR3 is given with its conserved first and last residue. A D gene is named only where the DNA matches it firmly.

CDR3	DNA	J	V	length	D
CASRPGTASNQPQHF	TGTGCCAGCAGGCCCGGGACAGCTAGCAATCAGCCCCAGCATTTT	TRBJ1-5	TRBV2	15	TRBD1
CATSRDRGSSNEKLFF	TGTGCCACCAGCAGAGATAGAGGGTCTTCTAATGAAAAACTGTTTTTT	TRBJ1-4	TRBV15	16	-
CASSSPSAGELFF	TGTGCCAGCAGTTCCCCCTCTGCCGGGGAGCTGTTTTTT	TRBJ2-2	TRBV28	13	-
CASRLGGQNEKLFF	TGTGCCAGCAGGCTAGGGGGACAAAATGAAAAACTGTTTTTT	TRBJ1-4	TRBV2	14	-
CASSFGNGQGTWETQYF	-	TRBJ2-5	TRBV5-1	17	-
CASSQRELGFGTNEKLFF	TGTGCCAGCAGCCAGAGGGAACTAGGATTTGGAACTAATGAAAAACTGTTTTTT	TRBJ1-4	TRBV14	18	-
CASSGDSMNTEAFF	TGCGCCAGCAGTGGGGACAGTATGAACACTGAAGCTTTCTTT	TRBJ1-1	TRBV5-1	14	TRBD1
CASSAGQGGGSEQYF	TGTGCCAGCAGTGCGGGACAGGGGGGAGGATCAGAACAGTATTTT	TRBJ2-3	TRBV28	15	TRBD1
CATSRMTGGDTEAFF	TGTGCCACCAGCAGAATGACAGGGGGCGACACTGAAGCTTTCTTT	TRBJ1-1	TRBV15	15	TRBD1
CSVDYTGNYGYTF	TGCAGCGTCGATTACACAGGGAACTATGGCTACACCTTC	TRBJ1-2	TRBV29-1	13	-
CASSPTGTTSTDTQYF	TGTGCCAGCAGTCCAACCGGGACAACTAGCACAGATACGCAGTATTTT	TRBJ2-3	TRBV28	16	-
CASTREAVTQYF	TGTGCCAGCACCCGAGAGGCAGTCACGCAGTATTTT	TRBJ2-3	TRBV2	12	-
CASSLGVSGLAYPDTQYF	TGTGCCAGCAGCTTAGGCGTTTCGGGACTAGCGTACCCAGATACGCAGTATTTT	TRBJ2-3	TRBV7-9	18	TRBD2
CASSWSGRAHNEQFF	TGTGCCAGCAGTTGGAGCGGGAGGGCCCACAATGAGCAGTTCTTC	TRBJ2-1	TRBV27	15	TRBD2
CASSPGTSGEQETQYF	TGTGCCAGCAGCCCCGGGACTAGCGGGGAGCAAGAGACCCAGTACTTC	TRBJ2-5	TRBV9	16	TRBD2
CASTQTRKVYNEQFF	TGTGCCAGCACTCAGACTAGAAAGGTGTACAATGAGCAGTTCTTC	TRBJ2-1	TRBV6-6	15	-
CASSVELAGNNEQFF	TGTGCCAGCAGCGTAGAACTAGCGGGAAACAATGAGCAGTTCTTC	TRBJ2-1	TRBV9	15	TRBD2
CASSYSGWPEQYF	TGTGCCAGCAGTTATAGCGGATGGCCCGAGCAGTACTTC	TRBJ2-7	TRBV28	13	-
CASSPRDREGYTF	TGTGCCAGCTCACCACGGGACAGAGAAGGCTACACCTTC	TRBJ1-2	TRBV18	13	TRBD1
CASSEGLDRGITGELFF	TGTGCCAGCAGTGAAGGGTTGGACAGGGGGATCACCGGGGAGCTGTTTTTT	TRBJ2-2	TRBV6-1	17	TRBD1
CASSFGQMNQETQYF	TGTGCCAGCAGCTTCGGACAGATGAACCAAGAGACCCAGTACTTC	TRBJ2-5	TRBV5-4	15	-
CASSQNRANYGYTF	TGCGCCAGCAGCCAAAACAGGGCCAATTATGGCTACACCTTC	TRBJ1-2	TRBV4-1	14	-
CASSISAGTYEQYF	TGTGCCAGTAGTATTTCAGCGGGGACATACGAGCAGTACTTC	TRBJ2-7	TRBV19	14	-
CASSQRLYTGELFF	TGTGCCAGCAGCCAAAGACTATACACCGGGGAGCTGTTTTTT	TRBJ2-2	TRBV6-5	14	-
CASSIGWTGANYGYTF	TGTGCCAGTAGTATAGGGTGGACAGGGGCCAACTATGGCTACACCTTC	TRBJ1-2	TRBV19	16	TRBD1
CASSLDRELEAFF	TGTGCCAGCAGCTTAGATCGGGAACTAGAAGCTTTCTTT	TRBJ1-1	TRBV11-2	13	-
CASSPNGLAPYEQYF	TGCGCCAGCAGCCCCAATGGGCTCGCTCCCTACGAGCAGTACTTC	TRBJ2-7	TRBV5-1	15	-
CASSPGSNQPQHF	TGTGCCAGCAGCCCGGGGTCAAATCAGCCCCAGCATTTT	TRBJ1-5	TRBV11-2	13	-
CASSPQTSGTDTQYF	TGTGCCAGCTCACCACAGACTAGCGGCACAGATACGCAGTATTTT	TRBJ2-3	TRBV18	15	TRBD2
CASSLSQGAGETQYF	TGTGCCAGCAGCTTGTCACAGGGGGCGGGGGAGACCCAGTACTTC	TRBJ2-5	TRBV7-8	15	TRBD1
CASSVEGGNYEQYF	TGTGCCAGCAGCGTAGAGGGAGGGAACTACGAGCAGTACTTC	TRBJ2-7	TRBV9	14	TRBD2
CASSEIRDSVFRPF	TGTGCCAGCAGTGAAATCCGGGACAGTGTTTTCCGACCTTTC	TRBJ1-2	TRBV6-1	14	TRBD1
CASSSAGIVEGYTF	TGTGCCAGCAGTTCGGCAGGGATCGTAGAGGGCTACACCTTC	TRBJ1-2	TRBV25-1	14	-
CASSPGTGSTRNEQFF	TGTGCCAGCAGCCCAGGGACAGGCTCGACCCGGAATGAGCAGTTCTTC	TRBJ2-1	TRBV7-9	16	TRBD1
CASKGDGANVLTF	TGTGCCAGCAAGGGGGATGGGGCCAACGTCCTGACTTTC	TRBJ2-6	TRBV2	13	-
CASSPQGANTEAFF	TGTGCCAGCAGCCCCCAGGGGGCGAACACTGAAGCTTTCTTT	TRBJ1-1	TRBV9	14	TRBD1
CASSQQGPQETQYF	TGTGCCAGCAGCCAACAGGGGCCCCAAGAGACCCAGTACTTC	TRBJ2-5	TRBV14	14	-
CASSPGTATSYEQYF	TGTGCCAGCAGTCCGGGGACAGCTACCTCCTACGAGCAGTACTTC	TRBJ2-7	TRBV28	15	TRBD1
CASATKGLYEQYF	TGTGCCAGCGCGACAAAGGGGCTCTACGAGCAGTACTTC	TRBJ2-7	TRBV27	13	-
CASSPGTGAYEQYF	TGCGCCAGCAGCCCAGGGACAGGGGCTTACGAGCAGTACTTC	TRBJ2-7	TRBV5-1	14	TRBD1
CASSLDGGSYGYTF	TGCGCCAGCAGCTTGGACGGGGGGTCCTATGGCTACACCTTC	TRBJ1-2	TRBV5-1	14	-
CASSVLQREQYF	TGTGCCAGCAGTGTCCTCCAGAGGGAGCAGTACTTC	TRBJ2-7	TRBV2	12	-
CASSRDRGYEQYF	TGTGCCAGCAGTCGGGACAGGGGCTACGAGCAGTACTTC	TRBJ2-7	TRBV2	13	TRBD1
CASSTGVMENTIYF	TGTGCCAGCAGCACAGGGGTTATGGAAAACACCATATATTTT	TRBJ1-3	TRBV9	14	TRBD1
CASSPRGTELSSGANVLTF	TGTGCCAGCTCACCCCGGGGGACAGAGCTCTCCTCTGGGGCCAACGTCCTGACTTTC	TRBJ2-6	TRBV18	19	-
CASSLGEGPSEQFF	TGTGCCAGCAGCTTAGGTGAGGGCCCGAGTGAGCAGTTCTTC	TRBJ2-1	TRBV7-9	14	-
CASSLGTSETYEQYF	TGTGCCAGCAGCTTAGGGACTAGCGAGACCTACGAGCAGTACTTC	TRBJ2-7	TRBV11-2	15	TRBD2
CASSLGGGDYGYTF	TGTGCCAGCAGTTTAGGAGGGGGCGACTATGGCTACACCTTC	TRBJ1-2	TRBV27	14	TRBD1
CASSDQWTGLAGGGNEQFF	TGTGCCAGCAGTGATCAGTGGACAGGTCTAGCGGGGGGGGGCAATGAGCAGTTCTTC	TRBJ2-1	TRBV6-1	19	TRBD2
CASSLGRKADTQYF	TGTGCCAGCAGTTTGGGCAGGAAGGCAGATACGCAGTATTTT	TRBJ2-3	TRBV27	14	-
CASSLSGGARETQYF	TGTGCCAGCAGCTTAAGCGGGGGGGCCAGGGAGACCCAGTACTTC	TRBJ2-5	TRBV7-3	15	TRBD2
CASSLGGTVGQPQHF	TGTGCCAGCAGCCTAGGTGGGACAGTCGGACAGCCCCAGCATTTT	TRBJ1-5	TRBV5-6	15	TRBD1
CASSEWASGNTIYF	TGTGCCAGCAGTGAATGGGCCTCTGGAAACACCATATATTTT	TRBJ1-3	TRBV2	14	-
CASSVAPTGTRSEAFF	TGTGCCAGCAGCGTAGCTCCCACAGGAACTCGCTCCGAAGCTTTCTTT	TRBJ1-1	TRBV9	16	-
CASSVLRVIDGYTF	TGTGCCAGCAGCGTCCTCAGGGTAATAGATGGCTACACCTTC	TRBJ1-2	TRBV5-5	14	-
CASSFGAGGGETQYF	TGTGCCAGCAGTTTTGGGGCGGGAGGCGGGGAGACCCAGTACTTC	TRBJ2-5	TRBV27	15	TRBD2
CASSSAQSSGRTDTQYF	TGTGCCAGCAGCTCAGCCCAGAGTAGCGGGCGCACAGATACGCAGTATTTT	TRBJ2-3	TRBV7-9	17	TRBD2